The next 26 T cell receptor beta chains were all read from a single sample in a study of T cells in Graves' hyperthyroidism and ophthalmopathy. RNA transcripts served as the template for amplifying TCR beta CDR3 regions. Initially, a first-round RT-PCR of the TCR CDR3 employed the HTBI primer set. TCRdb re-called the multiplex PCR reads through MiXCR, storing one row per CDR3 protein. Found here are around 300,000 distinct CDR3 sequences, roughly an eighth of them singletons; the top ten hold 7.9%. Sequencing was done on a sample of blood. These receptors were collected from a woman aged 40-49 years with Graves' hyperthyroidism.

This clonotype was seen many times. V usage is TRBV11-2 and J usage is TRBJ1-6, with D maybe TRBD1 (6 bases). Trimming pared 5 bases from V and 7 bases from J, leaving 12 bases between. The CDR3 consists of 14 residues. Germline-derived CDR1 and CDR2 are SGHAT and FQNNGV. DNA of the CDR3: TGTGCCAGCAGCCGTGACAGGTGGAATTCACCCCTCCACTTT. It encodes CASSRDRWNSPLHF. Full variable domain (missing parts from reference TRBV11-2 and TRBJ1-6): EAGVAQSPRYKIIEKRQSVAFWCNPISGHATLYWYQQILGQGPKLLIQFQNNGVVDDSQLPKDRFSAERLKGVDSTLKIQPAKLEDSAVYLCASSRDRWNSPLHFGNGTRLTVT.

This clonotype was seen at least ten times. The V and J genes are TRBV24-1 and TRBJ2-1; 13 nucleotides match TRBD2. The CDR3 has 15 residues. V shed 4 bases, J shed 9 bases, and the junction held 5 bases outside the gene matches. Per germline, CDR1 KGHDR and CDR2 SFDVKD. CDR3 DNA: TGTGCCACCAGTGAACACACTAGCGGGAGGGGTGAGCAGTTCTTC. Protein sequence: CATSEHTSGRGEQFF.

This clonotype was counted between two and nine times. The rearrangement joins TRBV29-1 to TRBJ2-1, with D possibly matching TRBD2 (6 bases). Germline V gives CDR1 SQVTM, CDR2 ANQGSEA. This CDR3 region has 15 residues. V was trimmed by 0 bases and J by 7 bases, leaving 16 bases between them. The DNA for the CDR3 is TGCAGCGTTGAAGATCTTGGAGCGGGTAAGAATGAGCAGTTCTTC. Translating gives CSVEDLGAGKNEQFF.

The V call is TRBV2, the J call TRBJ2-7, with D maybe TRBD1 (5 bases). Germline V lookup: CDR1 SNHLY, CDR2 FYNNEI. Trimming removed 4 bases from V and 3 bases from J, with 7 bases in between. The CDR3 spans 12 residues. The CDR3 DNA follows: TGTGCCAGCAGTGCGACAGTCTACGAGCAGTACTTC. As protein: CASSATVYEQYF.

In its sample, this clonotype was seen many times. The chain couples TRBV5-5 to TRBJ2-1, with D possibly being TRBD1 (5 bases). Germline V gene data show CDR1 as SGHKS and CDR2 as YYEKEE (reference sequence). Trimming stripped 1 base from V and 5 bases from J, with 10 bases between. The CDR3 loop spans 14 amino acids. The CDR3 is CASSLRGGDNEQFF. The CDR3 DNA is TGTGCCAGCAGCTTGAGGGGTGGGGACAATGAGCAGTTCTTC. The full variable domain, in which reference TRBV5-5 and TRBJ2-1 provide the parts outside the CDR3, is DAGVTQSPTHLIKTRGQQVTLRCSPISGHKSVSWYQQVLGQGPQFIFQYYEKEERGRGNFPDRFSARQFPNYSSELNVNALLLGDSALYLCASSLRGGDNEQFFGPGTRLTVL.

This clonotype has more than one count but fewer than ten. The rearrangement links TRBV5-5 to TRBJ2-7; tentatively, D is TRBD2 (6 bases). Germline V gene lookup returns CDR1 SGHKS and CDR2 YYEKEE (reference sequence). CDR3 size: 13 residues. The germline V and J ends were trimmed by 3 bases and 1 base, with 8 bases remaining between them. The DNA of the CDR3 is TGTGCCAGCAGCTCCGCGGGGTCCTACGAGCAGTACTTC. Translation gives CASSSAGSYEQYF.

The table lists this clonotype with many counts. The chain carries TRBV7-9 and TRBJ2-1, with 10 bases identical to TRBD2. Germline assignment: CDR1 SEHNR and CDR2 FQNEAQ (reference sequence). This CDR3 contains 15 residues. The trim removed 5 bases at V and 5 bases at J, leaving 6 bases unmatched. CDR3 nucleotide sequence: TGTGCCAGCAGCCCAGCGGGAGGGCACCACAATGAGCAGTTCTTC. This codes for CASSPAGGHHNEQFF.

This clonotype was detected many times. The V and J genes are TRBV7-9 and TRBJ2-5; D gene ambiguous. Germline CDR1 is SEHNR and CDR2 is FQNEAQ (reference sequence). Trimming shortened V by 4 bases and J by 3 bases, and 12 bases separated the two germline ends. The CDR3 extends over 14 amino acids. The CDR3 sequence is CASSSNAGEETQYF. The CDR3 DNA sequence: TGTGCCAGCAGCTCCAACGCAGGAGAAGAGACCCAGTACTTC.

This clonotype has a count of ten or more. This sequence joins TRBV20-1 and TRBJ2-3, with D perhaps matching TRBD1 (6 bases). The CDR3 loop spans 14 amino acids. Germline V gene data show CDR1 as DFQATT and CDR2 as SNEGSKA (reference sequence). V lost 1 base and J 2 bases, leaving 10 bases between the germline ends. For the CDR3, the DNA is TGCAGTGCTAGAGTATGGGACAACACAGATACGCAGTATTTT. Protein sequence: CSARVWDNTDTQYF.

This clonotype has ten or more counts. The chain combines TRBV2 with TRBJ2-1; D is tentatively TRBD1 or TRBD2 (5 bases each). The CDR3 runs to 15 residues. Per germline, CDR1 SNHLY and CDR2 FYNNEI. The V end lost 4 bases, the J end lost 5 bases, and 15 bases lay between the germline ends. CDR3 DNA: TGTGCCAGCAGTGGGGGGAGACAAGTACACAATGAGCAGTTCTTC. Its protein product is CASSGGRQVHNEQFF.

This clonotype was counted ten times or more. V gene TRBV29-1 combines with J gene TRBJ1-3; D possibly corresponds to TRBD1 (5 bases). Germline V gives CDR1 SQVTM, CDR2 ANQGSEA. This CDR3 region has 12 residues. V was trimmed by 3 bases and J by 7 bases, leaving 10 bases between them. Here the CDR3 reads CSVDGDDNTIYF. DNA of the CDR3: TGCAGCGTTGATGGGGACGACAACACCATATATTTT.

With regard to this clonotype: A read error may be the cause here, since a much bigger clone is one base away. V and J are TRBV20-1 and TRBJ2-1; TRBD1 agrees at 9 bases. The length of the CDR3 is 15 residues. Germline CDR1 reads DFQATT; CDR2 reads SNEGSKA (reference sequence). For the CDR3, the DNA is TGCAGTGCTAGCAAGGGACAGGGATACTACAATGGGCAGTTCTTC. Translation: CSASKGQGYYNGQFF.

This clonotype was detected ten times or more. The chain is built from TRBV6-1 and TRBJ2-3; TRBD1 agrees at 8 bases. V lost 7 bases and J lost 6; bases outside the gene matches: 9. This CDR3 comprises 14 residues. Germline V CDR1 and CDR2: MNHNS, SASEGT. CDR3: CASNGQGTSDTQYF. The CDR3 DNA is TGTGCCAGCAACGGACAGGGTACATCCGATACGCAGTATTTT.

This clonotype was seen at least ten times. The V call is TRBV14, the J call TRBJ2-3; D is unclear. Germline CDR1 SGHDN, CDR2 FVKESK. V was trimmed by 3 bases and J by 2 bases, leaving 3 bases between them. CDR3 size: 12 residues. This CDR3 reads CASSQFTDTQYF. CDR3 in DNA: TGTGCCAGCAGCCAGTTCACAGATACGCAGTATTTT.

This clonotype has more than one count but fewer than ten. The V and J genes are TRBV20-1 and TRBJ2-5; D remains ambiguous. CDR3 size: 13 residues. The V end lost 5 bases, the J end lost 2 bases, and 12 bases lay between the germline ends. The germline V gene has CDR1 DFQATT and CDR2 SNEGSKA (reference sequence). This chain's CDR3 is CSAGASLQETQYF. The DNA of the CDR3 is TGCAGTGCTGGAGCGTCTTTGCAAGAGACCCAGTACTTC.

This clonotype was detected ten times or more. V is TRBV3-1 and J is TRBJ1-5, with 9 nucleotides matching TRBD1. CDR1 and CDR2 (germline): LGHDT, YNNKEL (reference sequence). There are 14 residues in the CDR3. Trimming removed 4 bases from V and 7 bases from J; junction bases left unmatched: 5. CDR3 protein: CASSPRDRVQPQHF. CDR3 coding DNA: TGTGCCAGCAGCCCCCGGGACAGGGTGCAGCCCCAGCATTTT.

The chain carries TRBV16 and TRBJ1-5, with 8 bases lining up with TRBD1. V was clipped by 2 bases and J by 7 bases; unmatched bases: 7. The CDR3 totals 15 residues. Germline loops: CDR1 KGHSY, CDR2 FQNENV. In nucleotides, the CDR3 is TGTGCCAGCAGCCAAGGACAGGGTGGCTGGCAGCCCCAGCATTTT. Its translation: CASSQGQGGWQPQHF.

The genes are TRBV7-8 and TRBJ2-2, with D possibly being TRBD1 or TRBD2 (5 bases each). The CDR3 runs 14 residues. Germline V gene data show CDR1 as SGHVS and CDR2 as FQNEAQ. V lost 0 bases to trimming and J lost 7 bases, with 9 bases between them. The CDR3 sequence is CASSLAWGFGELFF. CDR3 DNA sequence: TGTGCCAGCAGCTTAGCGTGGGGGTTCGGGGAGCTGTTTTTT. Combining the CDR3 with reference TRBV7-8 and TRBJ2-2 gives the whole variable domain GAGVSQSPRYKVAKRGQDVALRCDPISGHVSLFWYQQALGQGPEFLTYFQNEAQLDKSGLPSDRFFAERPEGSVSTLKIQRTQQEDSAVYLCASSLAWGFGELFFGEGSRLTVL.

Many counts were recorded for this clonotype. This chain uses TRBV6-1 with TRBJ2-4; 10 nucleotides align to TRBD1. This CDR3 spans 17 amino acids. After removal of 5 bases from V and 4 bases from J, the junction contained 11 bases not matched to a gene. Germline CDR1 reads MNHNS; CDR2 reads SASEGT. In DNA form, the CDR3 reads TGTGCCAGCAGTCCGGACAGGGGGGACATATGGAAAAACATTCAGTACTTC. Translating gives CASSPDRGDIWKNIQYF.

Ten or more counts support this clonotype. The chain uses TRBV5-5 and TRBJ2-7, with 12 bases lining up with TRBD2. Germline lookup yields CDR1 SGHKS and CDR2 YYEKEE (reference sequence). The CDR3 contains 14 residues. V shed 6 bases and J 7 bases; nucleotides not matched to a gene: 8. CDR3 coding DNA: TGTGCCAGCACCCCGACTAGCGGGAGAGGTGAGCAGTACTTC. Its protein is CASTPTSGRGEQYF.

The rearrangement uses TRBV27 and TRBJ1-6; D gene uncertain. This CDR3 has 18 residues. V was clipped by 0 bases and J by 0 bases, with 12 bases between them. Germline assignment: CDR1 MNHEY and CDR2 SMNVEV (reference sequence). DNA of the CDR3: TGTGCCAGCAGTTTATCGTTAGCGGCGAGCTCCTATAATTCACCCCTCCACTTT. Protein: CASSLSLAASSYNSPLHF.

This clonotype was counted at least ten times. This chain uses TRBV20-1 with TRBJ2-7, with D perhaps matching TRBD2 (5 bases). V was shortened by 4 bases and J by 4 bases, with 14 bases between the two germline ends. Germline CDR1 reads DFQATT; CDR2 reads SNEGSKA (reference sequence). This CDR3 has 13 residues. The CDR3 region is CSAKPDWTYEQYF. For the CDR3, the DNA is TGCAGTGCTAAGCCGGACTGGACTTACGAGCAGTACTTC.

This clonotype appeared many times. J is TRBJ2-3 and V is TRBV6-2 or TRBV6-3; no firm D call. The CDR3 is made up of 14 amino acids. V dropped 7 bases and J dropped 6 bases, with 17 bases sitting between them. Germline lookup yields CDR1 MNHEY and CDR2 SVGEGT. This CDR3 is CASTLRGPPDTQYF. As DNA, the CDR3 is TGTGCCAGCACCCTTCGTGGCCCCCCGGATACGCAGTATTTT.

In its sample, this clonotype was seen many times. The CDR3 region is CASSGDRGSSYNEQFF. The DNA for the CDR3 is TGTGCCAGCAGTGGGGACAGGGGAAGCTCCTACAATGAGCAGTTCTTC. The chain joins TRBV2 to TRBJ2-1, with 10 bases fitting TRBD1. The germline CDR1 and CDR2 sequences are SNHLY and FYNNEI. The junction had 3 bases not matched to a gene; V was cut back by 4 bases and J by 0 bases. The CDR3 consists of 16 residues.

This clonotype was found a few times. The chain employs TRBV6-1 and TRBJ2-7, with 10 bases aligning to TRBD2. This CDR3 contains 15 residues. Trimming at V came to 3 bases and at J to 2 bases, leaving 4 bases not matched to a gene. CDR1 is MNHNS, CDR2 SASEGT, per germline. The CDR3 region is CASSDASGSPYEQYF. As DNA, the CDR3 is TGTGCCAGCAGTGACGCTAGCGGGAGTCCCTACGAGCAGTACTTC.

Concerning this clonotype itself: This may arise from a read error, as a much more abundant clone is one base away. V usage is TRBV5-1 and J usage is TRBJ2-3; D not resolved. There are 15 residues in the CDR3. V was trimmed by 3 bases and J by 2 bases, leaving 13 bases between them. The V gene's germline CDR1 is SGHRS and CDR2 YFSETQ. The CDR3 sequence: CASSSEDDTTDTQYF. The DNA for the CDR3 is TGCGCCAGCAGCTCCGAGGACGACACCACAGATACGCAGTATTTT.